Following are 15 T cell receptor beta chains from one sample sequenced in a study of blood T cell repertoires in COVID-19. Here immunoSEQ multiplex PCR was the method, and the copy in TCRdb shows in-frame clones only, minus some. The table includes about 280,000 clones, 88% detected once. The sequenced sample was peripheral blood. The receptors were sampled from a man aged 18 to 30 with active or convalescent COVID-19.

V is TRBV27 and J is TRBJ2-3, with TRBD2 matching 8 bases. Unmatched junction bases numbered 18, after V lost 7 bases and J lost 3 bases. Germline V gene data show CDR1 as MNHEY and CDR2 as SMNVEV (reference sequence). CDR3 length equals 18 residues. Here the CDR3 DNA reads TGTGCCAGCACCTCCGATCCAGCGGGGGACCCCTTAACAGATACGCAGTATTTT. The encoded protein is CASTSDPAGDPLTDTQYF.

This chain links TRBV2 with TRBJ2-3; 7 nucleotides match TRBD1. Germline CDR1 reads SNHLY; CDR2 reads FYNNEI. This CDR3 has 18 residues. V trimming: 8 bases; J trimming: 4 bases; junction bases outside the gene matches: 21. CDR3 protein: CASLGQKNNPVVADTQYF. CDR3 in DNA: TGTGCCAGCCTGGGACAGAAAAATAACCCGGTCGTGGCAGATACGCAGTATTTT.

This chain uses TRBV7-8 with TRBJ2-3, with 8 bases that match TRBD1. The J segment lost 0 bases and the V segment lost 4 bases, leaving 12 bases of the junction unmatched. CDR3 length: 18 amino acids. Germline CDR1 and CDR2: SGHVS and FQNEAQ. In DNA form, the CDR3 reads TGTGCCAGCAGCTCCAGGGGGCGCAGTCGGCCTAGCACAGATACGCAGTATTTT. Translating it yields CASSSRGRSRPSTDTQYF.

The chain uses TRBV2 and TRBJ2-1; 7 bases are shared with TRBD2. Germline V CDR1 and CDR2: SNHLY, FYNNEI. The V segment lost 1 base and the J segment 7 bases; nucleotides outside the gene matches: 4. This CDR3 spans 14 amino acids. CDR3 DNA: TGTGCCAGCAGTGAAGGGGGGGGTGGTAATGAGCAGTTCTTC. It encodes CASSEGGGGNEQFF.

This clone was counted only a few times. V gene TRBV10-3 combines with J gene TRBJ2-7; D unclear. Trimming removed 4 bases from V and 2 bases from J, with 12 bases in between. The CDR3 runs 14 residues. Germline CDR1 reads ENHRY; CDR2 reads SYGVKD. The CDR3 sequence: CAISGSLPTYEQYF. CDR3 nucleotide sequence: TGTGCCATCAGTGGATCGCTACCCACCTACGAGCAGTACTTC.

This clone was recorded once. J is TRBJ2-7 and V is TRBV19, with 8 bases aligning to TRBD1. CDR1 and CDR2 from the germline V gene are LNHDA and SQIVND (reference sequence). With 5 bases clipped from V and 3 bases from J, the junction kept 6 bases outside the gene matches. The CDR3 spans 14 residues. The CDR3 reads CASSADRGDYEQYF. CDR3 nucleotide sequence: TGTGCCAGTAGTGCAGACAGGGGCGACTACGAGCAGTACTTC.

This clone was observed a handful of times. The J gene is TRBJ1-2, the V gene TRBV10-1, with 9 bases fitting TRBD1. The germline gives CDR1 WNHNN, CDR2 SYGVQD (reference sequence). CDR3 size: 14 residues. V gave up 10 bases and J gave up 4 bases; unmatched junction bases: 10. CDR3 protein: CATPPGQGLYGYTF. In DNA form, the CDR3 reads TGCGCCACCCCCCCGGGACAGGGCCTCTATGGCTACACCTTC.

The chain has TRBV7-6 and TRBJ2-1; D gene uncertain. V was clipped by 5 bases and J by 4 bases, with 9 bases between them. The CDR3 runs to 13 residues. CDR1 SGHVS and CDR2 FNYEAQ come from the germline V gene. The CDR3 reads CASSRTRYNEQFF. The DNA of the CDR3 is TGTGCCAGCAGCAGAACACGTTACAATGAGCAGTTCTTC.

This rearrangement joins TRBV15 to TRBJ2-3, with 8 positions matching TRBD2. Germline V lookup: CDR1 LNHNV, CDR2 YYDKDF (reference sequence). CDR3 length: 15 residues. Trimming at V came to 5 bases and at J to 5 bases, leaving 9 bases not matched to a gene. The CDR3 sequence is CATSGRGGRGDTQYF. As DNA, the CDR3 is TGTGCCACCAGCGGCCGGGGGGGCCGTGGAGATACGCAGTATTTT.

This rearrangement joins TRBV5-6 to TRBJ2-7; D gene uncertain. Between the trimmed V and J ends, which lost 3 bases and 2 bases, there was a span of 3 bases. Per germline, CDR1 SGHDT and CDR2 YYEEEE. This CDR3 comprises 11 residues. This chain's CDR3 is CASSSAYEQYF. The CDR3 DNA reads TGTGCCAGCAGCTCGGCCTACGAGCAGTACTTC.

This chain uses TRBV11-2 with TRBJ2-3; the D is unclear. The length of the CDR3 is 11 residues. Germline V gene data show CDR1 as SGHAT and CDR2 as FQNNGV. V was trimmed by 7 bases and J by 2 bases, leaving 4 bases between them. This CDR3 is CASTYTDTQYF. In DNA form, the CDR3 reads TGTGCCAGCACCTACACAGATACGCAGTATTTT.

The CDR3 DNA sequence: TGTGCCAGCGCGACAGGCCCCATGGACACTGAAGCTTTCTTT. Its protein product is CASATGPMDTEAFF. The chain joins TRBV6-5 to TRBJ1-1, with a possible D match to TRBD1 (6 bases). The CDR3 contains 14 residues. V lost 8 bases, J lost 3 bases, and 16 bases lay in between. Germline values: CDR1 MNHEY, CDR2 SVGAGI.

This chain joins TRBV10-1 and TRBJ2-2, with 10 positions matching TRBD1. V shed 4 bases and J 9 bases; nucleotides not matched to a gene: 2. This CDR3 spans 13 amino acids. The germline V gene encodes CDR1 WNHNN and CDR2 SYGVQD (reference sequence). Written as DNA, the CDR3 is TGCGCCAGCAGTGCGACAGGGGGCCGGGAGCTGTTTTTT. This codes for CASSATGGRELFF.

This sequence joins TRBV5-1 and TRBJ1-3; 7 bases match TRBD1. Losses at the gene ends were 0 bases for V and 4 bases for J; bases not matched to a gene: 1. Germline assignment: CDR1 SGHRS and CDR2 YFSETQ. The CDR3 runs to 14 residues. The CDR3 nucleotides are TGCGCCAGCAGCTTGGGGGGACAGGGAAACACCATATATTTT. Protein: CASSLGGQGNTIYF.

The CDR3 reads CASSQDRWRGGPGTDTQYF. The CDR3 DNA reads TGCGCCAGCAGCCAAGATAGGTGGCGGGGGGGCCCGGGCACAGATACGCAGTATTTT. The chain joins TRBV4-1 to TRBJ2-3; TRBD2 agrees at 9 bases. Per germline, CDR1 MGHRA and CDR2 YSYEKL. V gave up 0 bases and J gave up 1 base; unmatched junction bases: 11. The CDR3 consists of 19 residues.